The 17 T cell receptor beta chains presented below share a single source sample, sequenced in a study of Tregs in tolerant kidney transplant recipients. Libraries were prepared by immunoSEQ multiplex PCR; TCRdb keeps only in-frame clonotypes and omits some of them. The table has under 100,000 clones, roughly nine tenths seen once. Sequenced material: CD8+ T cells from blood. Receptor source: a human donor in good health.

V gene TRBV9 combines with J gene TRBJ1-1; weak D call: TRBD1 (5 bases). CDR3 length: 15 amino acids. V shed 0 bases and J shed 1 base, with 10 bases lying between them. Looked up from germline, CDR1 is SGDLS and CDR2 is YYNGEE. The CDR3 nucleotides are TGTGCCAGCAGCGTAGTAGGGGCTCGGAACACTGAAGCTTTCTTT. Translating it yields CASSVVGARNTEAFF.

The V and J genes are TRBV5-6 and TRBJ2-7, with 9 bases that match TRBD1. Germline V gives CDR1 SGHDT, CDR2 YYEEEE. CDR3 size: 14 residues. The V gene end was trimmed by 6 bases and the J gene end by 1 base; junction bases not matched to a gene: 5. CDR3 DNA: TGTGCCAGCACACAGGGGGCTTTGTCCTACGAGCAGTACTTC. It encodes CASTQGALSYEQYF.

The V and J genes are TRBV2 and TRBJ2-1; 9 bases match TRBD2. This CDR3 comprises 17 residues. Trimming removed 7 bases from V and 1 base from J; junction bases left unmatched: 11. Germline V gives CDR1 SNHLY, CDR2 FYNNEI. The CDR3 is CASKEPLAGASYNEQFF. DNA of the CDR3: TGTGCCAGCAAGGAGCCTTTAGCGGGAGCATCCTACAATGAGCAGTTCTTC.

V gene TRBV4-1 combines with J gene TRBJ2-3, with 8 nucleotides matching TRBD2. Germline V lookup: CDR1 MGHRA, CDR2 YSYEKL. This CDR3 is 14 amino acids long. The ends lost 2 bases at V and 8 bases at J; junction bases unmatched: 6. The CDR3 loop is CASSQPLAGGTQYF. The CDR3 DNA sequence: TGCGCCAGCAGCCAACCTCTGGCGGGAGGTACGCAGTATTTT.

This rearrangement joins TRBV30 to TRBJ2-1; perhaps TRBD2 as D (6 bases). CDR1 GTSNPN and CDR2 SVGIG come from the germline V gene (reference sequence). The CDR3 length is 13 residues. V was pared by 5 bases and J by 10 bases, with 18 bases between. The CDR3 DNA sequence: TGTGCCTGGGGTGGGGACTGGGCGGACGAGCAGTTCTTC. It translates to CAWGGDWADEQFF.

This chain joins TRBV4-1 and TRBJ1-2, with D uncertain. The CDR3 sequence is 15 residues long. Germline CDR1 is MGHRA and CDR2 is YSYEKL. Between the trimmed V and J ends, which lost 0 bases and 4 bases, there was a span of 12 bases. CDR3 loop: CASSQDIGLRYGYTF. In DNA, the CDR3 is TGCGCCAGCAGCCAAGATATAGGGTTACGCTATGGCTACACCTTC.

V usage is TRBV19 and J usage is TRBJ2-3; 8 bases align to TRBD2. CDR1 and CDR2 from the germline V gene are LNHDA and SQIVND (reference sequence). The CDR3 length is 15 residues. V lost 1 base to trimming and J lost 1 base; unmatched junction nucleotides: 1. CDR3 region: CASSIATSGTDTQYF. The CDR3 coding sequence is TGTGCCAGTAGTATAGCGACTAGCGGCACAGATACGCAGTATTTT. The variable domain in full, with the rest retrieved from reference TRBV19 and TRBJ2-3, is DGGITQSPKYLFRKEGQNVTLSCEQNLNHDAMYWYRQDPGQGLRLIYYSQIVNDFQKGDIAEGYSVSREKKESFPLTVTSAQKNPTAFYLCASSIATSGTDTQYFGPGTRLTVL.

The rearrangement joins TRBV6-5 to TRBJ2-3; TRBD2 might be the D (6 bases). V was cut by 4 bases and J by 6 bases, with 11 bases left in between. This CDR3 has 13 residues. Germline loops: CDR1 MNHEY, CDR2 SVGAGI. The chain's CDR3 is CASSFRESDTQYF. For the CDR3, the DNA is TGTGCCAGCAGTTTCCGGGAGTCGGATACGCAGTATTTT.

The gene calls are TRBV5-1 and TRBJ1-2; 10 positions match TRBD1. CDR1 is SGHRS, CDR2 YFSETQ, per germline. The V and J ends lost 3 bases and 4 bases, in that order; junction bases with no gene match: 12. The CDR3 sequence is 17 residues long. The CDR3 sequence: CASSYRHPGQGPYGYTF. As DNA, the CDR3 is TGCGCCAGCAGCTATCGCCACCCGGGACAGGGGCCCTATGGCTACACCTTC.

The rearrangement links TRBV11-2 to TRBJ2-7; D is uncertain. This CDR3 contains 10 residues. CDR1 and CDR2 (germline): SGHAT, FQNNGV. Between the trimmed V and J ends, which lost 4 bases and 2 bases, there was a span of 0 bases. The CDR3 sequence is CASSSYEQYF. In DNA, the CDR3 is TGTGCCAGCAGCTCCTACGAGCAGTACTTC. The whole variable domain, filled in from reference TRBV11-2 and TRBJ2-7, reads EAGVAQSPRYKIIEKRQSVAFWCNPISGHATLYWYQQILGQGPKLLIQFQNNGVVDDSQLPKDRFSAERLKGVDSTLKIQPAKLEDSAVYLCASSSYEQYFGPGTRLTVT.

The chain has TRBV27 and TRBJ1-1; D is perhaps TRBD1 (5 bases). This CDR3 has 13 residues. V was cut by 1 base and J by 6 bases, with 9 bases left in between. Germline values: CDR1 MNHEY, CDR2 SMNVEV (reference sequence). The CDR3 nucleotides are TGTGCCAGCAGTTTATTGGGGGTCTCTGAAGCTTTCTTT. Translating gives CASSLLGVSEAFF.

The chain couples TRBV6-5 to TRBJ2-2; maybe TRBD2 (5 bases). Germline values: CDR1 MNHEY, CDR2 SVGAGI. With 6 bases removed from V and 5 bases from J, the gap between germline ends came to 7 bases. The CDR3 covers 12 residues. The CDR3: CASSRGTGELFF. The CDR3 bases are TGTGCCAGCAGCCGAGGGACCGGGGAGCTGTTTTTT.

The chain joins TRBV9 to TRBJ1-1, with a possible D match to TRBD1 (5 bases). V shed 4 bases and J shed 2 bases, with 18 bases lying between them. The CDR3 length is 16 residues. Germline values: CDR1 SGDLS, CDR2 YYNGEE. This chain's CDR3 is CASSPLGGRSNTEAFF. The CDR3 nucleotides are TGTGCCAGCAGCCCCCTGGGGGGGAGGAGCAACACTGAAGCTTTCTTT.

V usage is TRBV5-1 and J usage is TRBJ1-5; perhaps TRBD1 as D (5 bases). The CDR3 loop spans 15 amino acids. Trimming took off 4 bases at V and 1 base at J, with 12 bases between the two ends. Germline V gene sequence: CDR1 SGHRS, CDR2 YFSETQ. CDR3 in DNA: TGCGCCAGCAGCCCGTCGGGGGAAAGCAATCAGCCCCAGCATTTT. Its translation is CASSPSGESNQPQHF. The full variable domain, in which reference TRBV5-1 and TRBJ1-5 provide the parts outside the CDR3, is KAGVTQTPRYLIKTRGQQVTLSCSPISGHRSVSWYQQTPGQGLQFLFEYFSETQRNKGNFPGRFSGRQFSNSRSEMNVSTLELGDSALYLCASSPSGESNQPQHFGDGTRLSIL.

J is TRBJ1-2 and V is TRBV27; no definite D call. This CDR3 comprises 13 residues. The V and J ends lost 0 bases and 8 bases respectively, with 10 bases between them. Germline CDR1 and CDR2: MNHEY and SMNVEV (reference sequence). CDR3 in DNA: TGTGCCAGCAGTTTATCGGCCGGGGAGGGCTACACCTTC. It yields the protein CASSLSAGEGYTF.

V gene TRBV5-1 combines with J gene TRBJ1-6, with D uncertain. The CDR3 length is 13 residues. V was clipped by 4 bases and J by 9 bases, with 11 bases between them. Looked up from germline, CDR1 is SGHRS and CDR2 is YFSETQ. The CDR3 reads CASSPDGASPLHF. The CDR3 nucleotides read TGCGCCAGCAGCCCGGACGGTGCTTCACCCCTCCACTTT.

The chain uses TRBV27 and TRBJ2-7; the match to TRBD2 covers 13 bases. The CDR3 contains 16 residues. With V trimmed by 6 bases and J by 2 bases, 7 bases remained unmatched. Germline V CDR1 and CDR2: MNHEY, SMNVEV (reference sequence). CDR3 loop: CASRGLGLAGAYEQYF. DNA of the CDR3: TGTGCCAGCAGGGGACTCGGACTAGCGGGAGCCTACGAGCAGTACTTC.